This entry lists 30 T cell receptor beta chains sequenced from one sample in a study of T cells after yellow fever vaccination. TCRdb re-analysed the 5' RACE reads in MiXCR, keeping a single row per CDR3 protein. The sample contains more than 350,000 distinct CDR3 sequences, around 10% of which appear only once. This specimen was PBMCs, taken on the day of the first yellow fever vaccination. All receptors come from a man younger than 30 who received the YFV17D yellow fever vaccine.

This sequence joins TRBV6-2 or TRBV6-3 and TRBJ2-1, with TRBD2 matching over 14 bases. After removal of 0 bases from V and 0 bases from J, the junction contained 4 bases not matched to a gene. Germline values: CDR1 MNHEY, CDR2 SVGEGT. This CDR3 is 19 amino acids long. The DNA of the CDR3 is TGTGCCAGCAGTTACTCAGGACTAGCGGGGGGCTTCTCCTACAATGAGCAGTTCTTC. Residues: CASSYSGLAGGFSYNEQFF.

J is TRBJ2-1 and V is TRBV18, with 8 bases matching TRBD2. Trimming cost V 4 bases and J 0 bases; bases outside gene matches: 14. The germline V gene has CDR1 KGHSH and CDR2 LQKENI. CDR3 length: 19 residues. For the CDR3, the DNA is TGTGCCAGCTCACGAAATAGGCCCGGGGGGGCGAGCTCCTACAATGAGCAGTTCTTC. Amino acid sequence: CASSRNRPGGASSYNEQFF.

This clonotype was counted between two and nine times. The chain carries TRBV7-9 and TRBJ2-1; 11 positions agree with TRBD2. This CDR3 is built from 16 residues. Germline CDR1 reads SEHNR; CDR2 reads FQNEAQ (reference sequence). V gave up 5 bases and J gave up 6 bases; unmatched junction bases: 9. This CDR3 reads CASSPPGLAGFNEQFF. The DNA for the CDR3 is TGTGCCAGCAGCCCTCCAGGACTAGCGGGCTTCAATGAGCAGTTCTTC.

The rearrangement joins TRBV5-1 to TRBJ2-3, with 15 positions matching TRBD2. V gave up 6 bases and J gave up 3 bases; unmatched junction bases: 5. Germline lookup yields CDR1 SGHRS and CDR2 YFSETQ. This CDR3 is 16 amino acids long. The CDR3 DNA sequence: TGCGCCAGCAAAGGGACTAGCGGGGGGCTTACAGATACGCAGTATTTT. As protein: CASKGTSGGLTDTQYF.

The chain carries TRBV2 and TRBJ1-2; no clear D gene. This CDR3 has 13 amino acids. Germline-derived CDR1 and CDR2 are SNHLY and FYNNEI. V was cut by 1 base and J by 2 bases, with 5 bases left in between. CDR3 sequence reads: CASSEGRNYGYTF. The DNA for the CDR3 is TGTGCCAGCAGTGAAGGACGGAACTATGGCTACACCTTC.

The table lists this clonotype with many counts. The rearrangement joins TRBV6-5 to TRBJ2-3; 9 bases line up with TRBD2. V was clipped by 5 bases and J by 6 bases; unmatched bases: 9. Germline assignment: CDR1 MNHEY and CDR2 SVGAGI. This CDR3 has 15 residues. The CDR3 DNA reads TGTGCCAGCAGTCCCCTGACTAGCGGATGGGATACGCAGTATTTT. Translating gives CASSPLTSGWDTQYF.

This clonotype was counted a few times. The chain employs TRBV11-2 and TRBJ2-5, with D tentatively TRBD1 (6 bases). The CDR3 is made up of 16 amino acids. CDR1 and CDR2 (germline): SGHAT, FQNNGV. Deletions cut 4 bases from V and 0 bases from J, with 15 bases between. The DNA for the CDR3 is TGTGCCAGCAGCTCAGCCAGGCAGGGGCACCAAGAGACCCAGTACTTC. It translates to CASSSARQGHQETQYF.

The CDR3 nucleotides are TGTGCCAGCAGTCAAACAGGGGGAAGGCTTTATGGCTACACCTTC. It specifies CASSQTGGRLYGYTF. The chain carries TRBV12-3 or TRBV12-4 and TRBJ1-2; 8 bases line up with TRBD1. The CDR3 totals 15 residues. The V and J ends lost 5 bases and 5 bases, in that order; junction bases with no gene match: 10.

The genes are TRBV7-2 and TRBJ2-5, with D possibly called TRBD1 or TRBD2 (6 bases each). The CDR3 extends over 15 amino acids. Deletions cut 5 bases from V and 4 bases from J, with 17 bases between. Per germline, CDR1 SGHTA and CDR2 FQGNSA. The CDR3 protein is CASSSARGAGETQYF. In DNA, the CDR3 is TGTGCCAGCAGCAGCGCTAGGGGGGCAGGAGAGACCCAGTACTTC.

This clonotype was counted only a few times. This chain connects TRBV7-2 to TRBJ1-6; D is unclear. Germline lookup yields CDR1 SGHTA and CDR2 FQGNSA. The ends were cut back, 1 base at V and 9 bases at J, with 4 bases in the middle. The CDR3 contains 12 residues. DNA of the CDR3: TGTGCCAGCAGCTTAGGCTCTTCACCCCTCCACTTT. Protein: CASSLGSSPLHF.

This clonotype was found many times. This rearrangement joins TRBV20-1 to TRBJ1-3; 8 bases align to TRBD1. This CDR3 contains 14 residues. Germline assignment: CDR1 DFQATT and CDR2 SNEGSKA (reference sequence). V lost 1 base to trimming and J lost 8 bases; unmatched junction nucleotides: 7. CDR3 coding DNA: TGCAGTGCTAGAGTGGCAGGGGGCAGGGACACCATATATTTT. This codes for CSARVAGGRDTIYF.

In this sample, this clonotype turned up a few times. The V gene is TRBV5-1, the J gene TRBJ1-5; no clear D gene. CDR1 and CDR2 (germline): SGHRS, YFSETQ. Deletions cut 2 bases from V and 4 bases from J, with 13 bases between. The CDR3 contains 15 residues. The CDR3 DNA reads TGCGCCAGCAGCTTAGAGGGATTACGGAATCAGCCCCAGCATTTT. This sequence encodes CASSLEGLRNQPQHF.

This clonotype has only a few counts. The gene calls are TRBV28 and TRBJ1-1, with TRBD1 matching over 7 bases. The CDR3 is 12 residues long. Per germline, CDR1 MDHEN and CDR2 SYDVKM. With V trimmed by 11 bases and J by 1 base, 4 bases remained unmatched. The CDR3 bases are TGTGCCGGACGGGACAGGAACACTGAAGCTTTCTTT. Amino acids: CAGRDRNTEAFF.

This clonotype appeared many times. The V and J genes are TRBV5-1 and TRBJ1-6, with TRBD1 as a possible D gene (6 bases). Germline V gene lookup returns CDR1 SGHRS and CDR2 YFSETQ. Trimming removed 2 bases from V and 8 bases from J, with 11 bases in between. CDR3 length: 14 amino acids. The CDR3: CASSLGGMDSPLHF. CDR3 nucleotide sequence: TGCGCCAGCAGCTTAGGGGGTATGGATTCACCCCTCCACTTT. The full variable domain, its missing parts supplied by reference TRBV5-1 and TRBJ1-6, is KAGVTQTPRYLIKTRGQQVTLSCSPISGHRSVSWYQQTPGQGLQFLFEYFSETQRNKGNFPGRFSGRQFSNSRSEMNVSTLELGDSALYLCASSLGGMDSPLHFGNGTRLTVT.

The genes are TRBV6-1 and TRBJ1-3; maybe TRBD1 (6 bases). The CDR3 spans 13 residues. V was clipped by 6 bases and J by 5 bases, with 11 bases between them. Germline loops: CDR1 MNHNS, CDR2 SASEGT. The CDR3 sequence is CASSTGQRNTIYF. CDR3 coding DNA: TGTGCCAGCAGCACCGGACAGAGAAACACCATATATTTT.

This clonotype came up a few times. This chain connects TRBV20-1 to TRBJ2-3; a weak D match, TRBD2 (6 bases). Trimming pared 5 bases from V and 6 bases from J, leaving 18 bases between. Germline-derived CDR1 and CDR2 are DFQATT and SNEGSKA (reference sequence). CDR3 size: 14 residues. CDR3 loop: CSAARDLLVDTQYF. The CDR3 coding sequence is TGCAGTGCTGCTCGGGACTTGCTGGTTGATACGCAGTATTTT.

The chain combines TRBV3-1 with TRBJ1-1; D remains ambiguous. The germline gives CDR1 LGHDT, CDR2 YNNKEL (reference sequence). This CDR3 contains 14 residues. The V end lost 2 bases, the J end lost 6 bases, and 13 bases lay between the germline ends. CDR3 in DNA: TGTGCCAGCAGCCAAACCATTTTGGGAGCTGAAGCTTTCTTT. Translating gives CASSQTILGAEAFF.

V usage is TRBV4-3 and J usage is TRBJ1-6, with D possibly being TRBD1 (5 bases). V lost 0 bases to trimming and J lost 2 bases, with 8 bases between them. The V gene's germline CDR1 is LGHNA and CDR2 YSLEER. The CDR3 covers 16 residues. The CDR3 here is CASSQDPGTYNSPLHF. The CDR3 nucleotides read TGCGCCAGCAGCCAAGATCCAGGGACCTATAATTCACCCCTCCACTTT.

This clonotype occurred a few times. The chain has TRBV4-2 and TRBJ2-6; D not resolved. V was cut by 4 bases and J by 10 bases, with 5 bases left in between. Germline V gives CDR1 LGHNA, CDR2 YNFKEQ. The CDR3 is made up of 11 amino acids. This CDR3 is CASSRDNVLTF. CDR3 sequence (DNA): TGTGCCAGCAGCCGGGATAACGTCCTGACTTTC.

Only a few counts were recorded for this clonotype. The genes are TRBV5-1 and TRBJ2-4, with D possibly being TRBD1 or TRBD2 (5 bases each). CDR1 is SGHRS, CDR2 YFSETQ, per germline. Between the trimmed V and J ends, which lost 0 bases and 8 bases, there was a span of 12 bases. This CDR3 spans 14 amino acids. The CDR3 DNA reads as TGCGCCAGCAGCTTGGAGGGGAGTCCGGACATTCAGTACTTC. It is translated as CASSLEGSPDIQYF.

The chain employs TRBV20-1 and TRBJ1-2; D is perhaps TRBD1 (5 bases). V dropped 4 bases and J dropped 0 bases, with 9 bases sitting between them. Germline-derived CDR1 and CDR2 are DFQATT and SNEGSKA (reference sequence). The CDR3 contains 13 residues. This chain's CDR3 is CSATGTTNYGYTF. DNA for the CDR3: TGCAGTGCTACAGGGACCACTAACTATGGCTACACCTTC.

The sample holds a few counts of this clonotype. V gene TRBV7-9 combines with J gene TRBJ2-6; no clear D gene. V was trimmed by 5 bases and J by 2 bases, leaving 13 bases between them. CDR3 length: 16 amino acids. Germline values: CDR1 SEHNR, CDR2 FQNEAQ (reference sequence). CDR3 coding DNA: TGTGCCAGCAGCGACAAGTCAGGCCCTGGGGCCAACGTCCTGACTTTC. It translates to CASSDKSGPGANVLTF.

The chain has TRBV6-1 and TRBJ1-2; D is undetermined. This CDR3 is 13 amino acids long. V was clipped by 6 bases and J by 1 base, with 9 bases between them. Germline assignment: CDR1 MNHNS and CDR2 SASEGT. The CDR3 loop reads CASRLDGNYGYTF. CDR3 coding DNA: TGTGCCAGCAGGCTAGATGGTAACTATGGCTACACCTTC.

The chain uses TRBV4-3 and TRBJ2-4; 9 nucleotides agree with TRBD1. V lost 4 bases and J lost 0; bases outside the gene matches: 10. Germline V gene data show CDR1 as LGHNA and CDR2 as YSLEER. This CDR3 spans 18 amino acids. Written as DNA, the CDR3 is TGCGCCAGCAGCCTCCGGACAGGGGCAAATACAGCCAAAAACATTCAGTACTTC. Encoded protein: CASSLRTGANTAKNIQYF.

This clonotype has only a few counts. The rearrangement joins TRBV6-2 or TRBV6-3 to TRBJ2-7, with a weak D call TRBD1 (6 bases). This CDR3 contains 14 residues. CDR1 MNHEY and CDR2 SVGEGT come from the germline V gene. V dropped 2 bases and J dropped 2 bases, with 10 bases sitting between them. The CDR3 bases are TGTGCCAGCAGTTACGGGGACAACACCTACGAGCAGTACTTC. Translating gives CASSYGDNTYEQYF.

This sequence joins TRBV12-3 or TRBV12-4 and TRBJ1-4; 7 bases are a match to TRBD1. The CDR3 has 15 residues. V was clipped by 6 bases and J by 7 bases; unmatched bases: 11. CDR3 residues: CASRPTGPGGEKLFF. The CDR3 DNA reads TGTGCCAGCAGACCGACAGGGCCGGGGGGTGAAAAACTGTTTTTT.

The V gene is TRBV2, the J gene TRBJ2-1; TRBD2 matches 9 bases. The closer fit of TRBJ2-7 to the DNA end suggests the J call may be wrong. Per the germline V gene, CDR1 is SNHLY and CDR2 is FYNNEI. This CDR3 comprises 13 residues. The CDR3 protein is CAGGTSFYNEQYF. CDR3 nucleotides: TGTGCCGGAGGGACTAGCTTCTACAATGAGCAGTACTTC.

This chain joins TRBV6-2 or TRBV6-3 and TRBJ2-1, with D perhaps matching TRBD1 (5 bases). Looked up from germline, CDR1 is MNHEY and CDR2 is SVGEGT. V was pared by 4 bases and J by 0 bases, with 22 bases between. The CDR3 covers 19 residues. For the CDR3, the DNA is TGTGCCAGCAGTTTCCCCCAGGGCCAATATTTCGGCTCCTACAATGAGCAGTTCTTC. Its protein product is CASSFPQGQYFGSYNEQFF.

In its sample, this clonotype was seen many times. This chain's CDR3 is CASSSWTGGFNEQFF. In nucleotides, the CDR3 is TGTGCCAGCAGTTCCTGGACAGGGGGTTTCAATGAGCAGTTCTTC. The chain joins TRBV28 to TRBJ2-1; 10 positions agree with TRBD1. The CDR3 extends over 15 amino acids. Germline V CDR1 and CDR2: MDHEN, SYDVKM. V lost 4 bases, J lost 6 bases, and 6 bases stayed unmatched.

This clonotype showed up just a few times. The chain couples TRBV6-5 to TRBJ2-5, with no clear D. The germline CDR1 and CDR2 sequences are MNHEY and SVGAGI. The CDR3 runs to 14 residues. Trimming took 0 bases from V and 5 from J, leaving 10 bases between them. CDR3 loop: CASSYSTPGETQYF. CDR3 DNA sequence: TGTGCCAGCAGTTACTCGACACCTGGGGAGACCCAGTACTTC.